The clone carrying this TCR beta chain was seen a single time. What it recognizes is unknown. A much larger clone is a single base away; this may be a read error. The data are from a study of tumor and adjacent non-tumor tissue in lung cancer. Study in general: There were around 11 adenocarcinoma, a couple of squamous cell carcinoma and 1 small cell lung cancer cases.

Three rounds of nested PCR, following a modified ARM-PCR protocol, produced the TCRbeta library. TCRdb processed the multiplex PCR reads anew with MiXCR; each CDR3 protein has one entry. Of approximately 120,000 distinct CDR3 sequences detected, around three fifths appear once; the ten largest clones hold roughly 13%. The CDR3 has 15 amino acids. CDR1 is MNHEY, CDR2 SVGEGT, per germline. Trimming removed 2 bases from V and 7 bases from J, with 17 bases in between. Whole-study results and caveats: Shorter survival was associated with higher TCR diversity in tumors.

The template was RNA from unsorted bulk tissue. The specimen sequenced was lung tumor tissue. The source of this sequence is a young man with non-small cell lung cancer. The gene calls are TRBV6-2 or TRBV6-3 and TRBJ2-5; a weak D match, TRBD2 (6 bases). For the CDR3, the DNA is TGTGCCAGCAGTTACACCACCGGGAGCCTAGGGACCCAGTACTTC. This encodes CASSYTTGSLGTQYF.